This T cell receptor (beta chain) was obtained from a study of blood T cell repertoires in COVID-19. On the study more broadly: Some COVID-19 samples were acute and others convalescent; all came from the United States, Italy and Spain. T cells, B-cell-depleted T cells, or PBMCs supplied cDNA or gDNA.

Per the original methods: Estimation of nucleated cell counts was performed using reference gene primer amplification. Assay: immunoSEQ multiplex PCR; the TCRdb copy retains only in-frame clones and omits some. The V and J calls and clone size were taken over from that table, and D and trimming were inferred from the DNA. The sample shows 110,000 or so clones, around 80% of them seen only once. This CDR3 has 12 amino acids. Trimming removed 7 bases at V and 2 bases at J, with 8 bases between. Per the germline V gene, CDR1 is SNHLY and CDR2 is FYNNEI. The rearrangement joins TRBV2 to TRBJ2-5; tentative D call: TRBD2 (6 bases). This receptor was taken from a man in his sixties or seventies with acute or convalescent COVID-19. The specimen sequenced was peripheral blood. The CDR3 region has the DNA TGTGCCAGCAATCGGGAGCAAGAGACCCAGTACTTC. As protein: CASNREQETQYF.